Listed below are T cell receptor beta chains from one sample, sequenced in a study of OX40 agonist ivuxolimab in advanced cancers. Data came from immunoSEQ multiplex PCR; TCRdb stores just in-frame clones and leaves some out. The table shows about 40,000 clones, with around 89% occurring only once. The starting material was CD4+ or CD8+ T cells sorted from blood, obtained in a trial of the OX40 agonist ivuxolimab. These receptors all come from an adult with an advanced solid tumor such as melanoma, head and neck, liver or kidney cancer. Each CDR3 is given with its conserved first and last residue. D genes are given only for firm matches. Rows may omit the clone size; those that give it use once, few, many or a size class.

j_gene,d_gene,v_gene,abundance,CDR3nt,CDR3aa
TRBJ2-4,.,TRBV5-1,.,TGCGCCAGCAGGTGGGTAGCCAAAAACATTCAGTACTTC,CASRWVAKNIQYF
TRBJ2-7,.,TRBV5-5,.,TGTGCCAGCAGCCCCGGGGTGTTAGGATACGAGCAGTACTTC,CASSPGVLGYEQYF
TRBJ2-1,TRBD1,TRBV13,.,TGTGCCAGCAGCCTGGGACAGGGGGCAGGTGAGCAGTTCTTC,CASSLGQGAGEQFF
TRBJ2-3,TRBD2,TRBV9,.,TGTGCCAGCAGCACCGGGACTAGCGGTACAGATACGCAGTATTTT,CASSTGTSGTDTQYF
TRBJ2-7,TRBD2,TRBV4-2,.,TGTGCCAGCAGCCAAGAGGGGGTAGCGGGAGTCCTTGAGCAGTACTTC,CASSQEGVAGVLEQYF
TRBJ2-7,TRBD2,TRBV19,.,TGTGCCAGTAGTTCTAGCGGGGCGGCGTACGAGCAGTACTTC,CASSSSGAAYEQYF
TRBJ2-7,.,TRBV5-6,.,TGTGCCAGCAGCTTGAGTGGGGGGGCGCCGTACGAGCAGTACTTC,CASSLSGGAPYEQYF
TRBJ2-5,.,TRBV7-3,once,TGTGCCAGCAGCTTAACGCCCAGGGAAGGAGAGACCCAGTACTTC,CASSLTPREGETQYF
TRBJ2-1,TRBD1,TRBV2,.,TGTGCCAGCAGTCGGACAGGGGGTCATGAGCAGTTCTTC,CASSRTGGHEQFF
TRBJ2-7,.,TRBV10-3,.,TGTGCCATCACCGAAGGGCTAGGTGGTTACGAGCAGTACTTC,CAITEGLGGYEQYF
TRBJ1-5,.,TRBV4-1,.,TGCGCCAGCAGTTACTCTAGCAATCAGCCCCAGCATTTT,CASSYSSNQPQHF
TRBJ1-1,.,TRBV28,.,TGTGCCACCAGAATCGGGGGCGGGCCTGAAGCTTTCTTT,CATRIGGGPEAFF
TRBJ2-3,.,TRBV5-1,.,TGCGCCAGCAGCGTACTGGGGGGAGATACGCAGTATTTT,CASSVLGGDTQYF
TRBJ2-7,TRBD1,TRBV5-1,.,TGCGCCAGCAGCTCCATTCCGGGACAGGGCTACGAGCAGTACTTC,CASSSIPGQGYEQYF
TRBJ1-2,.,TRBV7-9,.,TGTGCCAGCAGCTCACCAACAGGGCCCCCGATCATAGGCTACACCTTC,CASSSPTGPPIIGYTF
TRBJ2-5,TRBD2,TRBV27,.,TGTGCCAGCACACCTAGCGGGATAACCGGGGAGACCCAGTACTTC,CASTPSGITGETQYF
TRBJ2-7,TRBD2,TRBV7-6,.,TGTGCCAGCAGCGGAACAGCGGGGGAGCAGTACTTC,CASSGTAGEQYF
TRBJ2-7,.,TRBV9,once,TGTGCCAGCAACGCGGACGGTTCCATAGACGAGCAGTACTTC,CASNADGSIDEQYF
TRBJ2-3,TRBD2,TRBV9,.,TGTGCCAGCAGCGTAGCTAGCGGGAGTGATTGGGGCACAGATACGCAGTATTTT,CASSVASGSDWGTDTQYF
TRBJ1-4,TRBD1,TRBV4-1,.,TGCGCCAGCACCCTTTTGACAGGGGCTAATGAAAAACTGTTTTTT,CASTLLTGANEKLFF
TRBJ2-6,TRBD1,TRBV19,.,TGTGCCAGTAGTCCCCGGACAGGTCACCCTGGGTCCGGGGCCAACGTCCTGACTTTC,CASSPRTGHPGSGANVLTF
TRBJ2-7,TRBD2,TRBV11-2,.,TGTGCCAGCACCCTAGCGGGAAGCTCCTACGAGCAGTACTTC,CASTLAGSSYEQYF
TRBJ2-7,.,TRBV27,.,TGTGCCAGCAGTTTAGGGGTTACATACGAGCAGTACTTC,CASSLGVTYEQYF
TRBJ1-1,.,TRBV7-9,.,TGTGCCAGCAGCGAGGGCGACACTGAAGCTTTCTTT,CASSEGDTEAFF
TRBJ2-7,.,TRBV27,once,TGTGCCAGCAGTTTAGGCAGGGGCGGGATGACCTCCTACGAGCAGTACTTC,CASSLGRGGMTSYEQYF
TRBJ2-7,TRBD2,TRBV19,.,TGTGCCAGTAGTATTGGACGGGGGGGCGGCCCCAAAGCATACGAGCAGTACTTC,CASSIGRGGGPKAYEQYF
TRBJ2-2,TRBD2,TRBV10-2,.,TGCGCCAGCAGTGAGGGAGGGAGTGGGAGGGCCAACACCGGGGAGCTATTTTTT,CASSEGGSGRANTGELFF